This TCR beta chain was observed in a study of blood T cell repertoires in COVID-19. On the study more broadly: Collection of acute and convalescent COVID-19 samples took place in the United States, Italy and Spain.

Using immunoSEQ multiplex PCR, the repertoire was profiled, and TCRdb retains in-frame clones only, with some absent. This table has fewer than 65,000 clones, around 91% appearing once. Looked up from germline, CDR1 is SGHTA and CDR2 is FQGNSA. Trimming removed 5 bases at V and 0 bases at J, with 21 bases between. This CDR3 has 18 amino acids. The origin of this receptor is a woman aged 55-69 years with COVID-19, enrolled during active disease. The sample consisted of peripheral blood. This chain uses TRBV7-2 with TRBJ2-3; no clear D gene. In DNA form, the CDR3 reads TGTGCCAGCAGCACCCCCCGAGGCGGCGGCCCTAGCACAGATACGCAGTATTTT. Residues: CASSTPRGGGPSTDTQYF.